The next 25 T cell receptor beta chains were all read from a single sample in a study of blood T cells in healthy people across ages. Sample-barcoded 5' priming and a J-beta primer mix drove a second PCR of roughly 6 to 12 cycles. One entry per CDR3 protein results from TCRdb running MiXCR on the 5' RACE reads. The sample holds about 1.1 million distinct CDR3 sequences, under 40% seen once. The sample consisted of blood. These receptors were collected from a man aged 18 to 30 in good health.

This clonotype was counted between two and nine times. The chain has TRBV9 and TRBJ2-3; D is unresolved. The CDR3 consists of 16 residues. Trimming cost V 3 bases and J 4 bases, with 18 bases left between them. Germline V gives CDR1 SGDLS, CDR2 YYNGEE. For the CDR3, the DNA is TGTGCCAGCAGCGCGGGCCACGCGAATATCGCAGATACGCAGTATTTT. Its translation is CASSAGHANIADTQYF. Drawing the rest from reference TRBV9 and TRBJ2-3, the complete variable domain is DSGVTQTPKHLITATGQRVTLRCSPRSGDLSVYWYQQSLDQGLQFLIQYYNGEERAKGNILERFSAQQFPDLHSELNLSSLELGDSALYFCASSAGHANIADTQYFGPGTRLTVL.

This clonotype was seen just once. V usage is TRBV19 and J usage is TRBJ2-1; D tentatively reads TRBD1 or TRBD2 (5 bases each). Germline loops: CDR1 LNHDA, CDR2 SQIVND (reference sequence). There are 14 residues in the CDR3. Trimming stripped 5 bases from V and 10 bases from J, with 18 bases between. The CDR3 spells CASSLRDGSYEQFF. As DNA, the CDR3 is TGTGCCAGTAGTCTTCGGGACGGAAGCTACGAGCAGTTCTTC. Supplemented by reference TRBV19 and TRBJ2-1, the full variable domain reads DGGITQSPKYLFRKEGQNVTLSCEQNLNHDAMYWYRQDPGQGLRLIYYSQIVNDFQKGDIAEGYSVSREKKESFPLTVTSAQKNPTAFYLCASSLRDGSYEQFFGPGTRLTVL.

The chain has TRBV19 and TRBJ1-6, with D perhaps TRBD1 (6 bases). Trimming shortened V by 3 bases and J by 3 bases, and 9 bases separated the two germline ends. The CDR3 covers 15 residues. Germline assignment: CDR1 LNHDA and CDR2 SQIVND (reference sequence). CDR3 in amino acids: CASSMSDSYNSPLHF. The CDR3 DNA follows: TGTGCCAGTAGTATGTCGGACAGCTATAATTCACCCCTCCACTTT. Full variable domain (missing parts from reference TRBV19 and TRBJ1-6): DGGITQSPKYLFRKEGQNVTLSCEQNLNHDAMYWYRQDPGQGLRLIYYSQIVNDFQKGDIAEGYSVSREKKESFPLTVTSAQKNPTAFYLCASSMSDSYNSPLHFGNGTRLTVT.

Regarding this clonotype: At one of its ends the junction is not consistent with the germline gene, which may arise from a read error. The gene calls are TRBV14 and TRBJ2-1, with D maybe TRBD2 (6 bases). Germline CDR1 reads SGHDN; CDR2 reads FVKESK. This CDR3 contains 13 residues. The CDR3 sequence is CVSSNQGGNEQFF. DNA of the CDR3: TGTGTCAGCAGCAATCAGGGAGGTAATGAGCAGTTCTTC.

J is TRBJ2-7 and V is TRBV20-1; the match to TRBD2 covers 11 bases. The trim removed 5 bases at V and 7 bases at J, leaving 16 bases unmatched. This CDR3 is 16 amino acids long. The germline CDR1 and CDR2 sequences are DFQATT and SNEGSKA (reference sequence). The CDR3 DNA follows: TGCAGTGCTCGCGGACTAGCGGGCCACTCCTACAATGAGCAGTACTTC. Amino acids: CSARGLAGHSYNEQYF.

In this sample, this clonotype turned up once. The V gene is TRBV7-9, the J gene TRBJ2-2; D is unclear. V lost 1 base to trimming and J lost 2 bases, with 8 bases between them. Germline V CDR1 and CDR2: SEHNR, FQNEAQ (reference sequence). The length of the CDR3 is 15 residues. CDR3 DNA: TGTGCCAGCAGCTTAGATGTCACCAACACCGGGGAGCTGTTTTTT. Protein product: CASSLDVTNTGELFF. Supplemented by reference TRBV7-9 and TRBJ2-2, the full variable domain reads DTGVSQNPRHKITKRGQNVTFRCDPISEHNRLYWYRQTLGQGPEFLTYFQNEAQLEKSRLLSDRFSAERPKGSFSTLEIQRTEQGDSAMYLCASSLDVTNTGELFFGEGSRLTVL.

The rearrangement links TRBV27 to TRBJ1-2; D might be TRBD1 (6 bases). V gave up 1 base and J gave up 2 bases, with 11 bases separating them. The CDR3 extends over 15 amino acids. Germline loops: CDR1 MNHEY, CDR2 SMNVEV (reference sequence). The CDR3 sequence is CASSLYQGQNYGYTF. DNA of the CDR3: TGTGCCAGCAGTTTATATCAGGGGCAGAACTATGGCTACACCTTC.

The chain carries TRBV6-1 and TRBJ2-5; tentatively, D is TRBD1 (5 bases). CDR1 and CDR2 (germline): MNHNS, SASEGT. The CDR3 spans 14 residues. V was shortened by 1 base and J by 11 bases, with 17 bases between the two germline ends. The CDR3 spells CASSEGVTAVLQYF. In DNA, the CDR3 is TGTGCCAGCAGTGAAGGCGTGACAGCCGTTTTACAGTACTTC.

This clonotype came up a few times. The chain carries TRBV7-9 and TRBJ1-1; 10 bases map to TRBD1. V lost 9 bases to trimming and J lost 4 bases; unmatched junction nucleotides: 8. Per the germline V gene, CDR1 is SEHNR and CDR2 is FQNEAQ (reference sequence). This CDR3 region has 14 residues. The CDR3, as DNA: TGTGCCAGTTCCGACGACAGGGGGCTCACTGAAGCTTTCTTT. Translating it yields CASSDDRGLTEAFF.

The chain has TRBV4-3 and TRBJ2-2; D not certain. The germline V and J ends were trimmed by 3 bases and 1 base, with 9 bases remaining between them. The CDR3 is made up of 15 amino acids. Germline V gives CDR1 LGHNA, CDR2 YSLEER. The DNA of the CDR3 is TGCGCCAGCAGCCAGGACCCACTGAACACCGGGGAGCTGTTTTTT. Translating it yields CASSQDPLNTGELFF.

This clonotype was seen a few times. The chain joins TRBV7-7 to TRBJ2-1, with 8 bases identical to TRBD2. This CDR3 has 16 residues. CDR1 and CDR2 (germline): SSHAT, FNYEAQ (reference sequence). The CDR3 loop reads CARSRSSGGPPSEQFF. In nucleotides, the CDR3 is TGTGCTAGAAGTCGCTCAAGCGGGGGCCCTCCTTCTGAGCAGTTCTTC.

This clonotype was counted a few times. V usage is TRBV28 and J usage is TRBJ1-2; a weak D match, TRBD1 (6 bases). CDR3 length: 18 residues. V shed 3 bases and J shed 5 bases, with 25 bases lying between them. Germline V gene data show CDR1 as MDHEN and CDR2 as SYDVKM. This CDR3 is CASSFSGQWDELTYGYTF. In nucleotides, the CDR3 is TGTGCCAGCAGTTTTTCCGGACAGTGGGATGAACTGACATATGGCTACACCTTC.

V and J are TRBV12-5 and TRBJ2-1; no clear D gene. The CDR3 runs 16 residues. Per the germline V gene, CDR1 is LGHNT and CDR2 is FRNRAP. The V gene lost 2 bases and the J gene lost 1 base, with 12 bases spanning the gap. The CDR3 coding sequence is TGTGCTAGTGGTTTGCGGGCCGCCTCGTCCTACAATGAGCAGTTCTTC. Translating it yields CASGLRAASSYNEQFF.

V and J are TRBV28 and TRBJ2-7; a weak D match, TRBD2 (6 bases). Between the trimmed V and J ends, which lost 2 bases and 7 bases, there was a span of 24 bases. The CDR3 loop spans 17 amino acids. Germline loops: CDR1 MDHEN, CDR2 SYDVKM. The CDR3 spells CASSLTRGSGEYNEQYF. In DNA, the CDR3 is TGTGCCAGCAGTTTAACGCGGGGATCTGGGGAGTACAATGAGCAGTACTTC.

This sequence joins TRBV4-3 and TRBJ2-4; D not certain. This CDR3 comprises 17 residues. V dropped 0 bases and J dropped 9 bases, with 21 bases sitting between them. The germline gives CDR1 LGHNA, CDR2 YSLEER. The CDR3 reads CASSQDPGSRRRGIQYF. CDR3 nucleotides: TGCGCCAGCAGCCAAGATCCAGGTTCACGGCGGCGCGGCATTCAGTACTTC.

The CDR3 region is CSAGILGRGTGELFF. The DNA for the CDR3 is TGCAGCGCCGGGATTTTAGGGAGAGGCACCGGGGAGCTGTTTTTT. This chain links TRBV29-1 with TRBJ2-2, with a tentative D call TRBD2 (5 bases). There are 15 residues in the CDR3. The germline V gene has CDR1 SQVTM and CDR2 ANQGSEA. V was clipped by 7 bases and J by 4 bases, with 19 bases between them.

In this sample, this clonotype turned up a few times. CDR3: CASRDNHLDYRGHEQYF. CDR3 nucleotides: TGTGCCAGCCGGGACAATCATCTAGACTATCGGGGCCACGAGCAGTACTTC. This chain uses TRBV9 with TRBJ2-5, with a tentative D call TRBD1 (6 bases). Near its end, the DNA agrees better with TRBJ2-7, so the J call may be wrong. Germline V gene sequence: CDR1 SGDLS, CDR2 YYNGEE. The CDR3 is 17 residues long.

This clonotype was detected only a few times. The chain couples TRBV18 to TRBJ2-1; tentative D call: TRBD2 (5 bases). V was pared by 4 bases and J by 11 bases, with 21 bases between. This CDR3 is 15 amino acids long. Per the germline V gene, CDR1 is KGHSH and CDR2 is LQKENI. The CDR3 region is CASSHGRETRGKQFF. In nucleotides, the CDR3 is TGTGCCAGCTCACACGGACGAGAGACTCGGGGAAAGCAGTTCTTC.

The genes are TRBV28 and TRBJ1-4; D call uncertain. The CDR3 runs 13 residues. V gave up 4 bases and J gave up 2 bases, with 5 bases separating them. The germline V gene has CDR1 MDHEN and CDR2 SYDVKM. The CDR3 bases are TGTGCCAGCAGTTACGGTACTAATGAAAAACTGTTTTTT. This codes for CASSYGTNEKLFF.

The genes are TRBV3-1 and TRBJ1-6, with D possibly TRBD1 on 6 matching bases. Germline V gene sequence: CDR1 LGHDT, CDR2 YNNKEL (reference sequence). This CDR3 has 14 amino acids. With 1 base removed from V and 6 bases from J, the gap between germline ends came to 7 bases. The CDR3 DNA follows: TGTGCCAGCAGCCAAGGCAGGGGTAATTCACCCCTCCACTTT. It specifies CASSQGRGNSPLHF. The entire variable domain, with the rest obtained from reference TRBV3-1 and TRBJ1-6, is as follows: DTAVSQTPKYLVTQMGNDKSIKCEQNLGHDTMYWYKQDSKKFLKIMFSYNNKELIINETVPNRFSPKSPDKAHLNLHINSLELGDSAVYFCASSQGRGNSPLHFGNGTRLTVT.

This sequence joins TRBV29-1 and TRBJ1-2; the match to TRBD1 covers 9 bases. In germline, CDR1 is SQVTM, CDR2 ANQGSEA. The V gene end was trimmed by 4 bases and the J gene end by 4 bases; junction bases not matched to a gene: 10. The length of the CDR3 is 15 residues. The CDR3 region is CSVGEQGAGVYGYTF. The DNA for the CDR3 is TGCAGCGTTGGAGAACAGGGGGCCGGAGTCTATGGCTACACCTTC.

The chain has TRBV2 and TRBJ2-1; D uncertain. Germline V gene lookup returns CDR1 SNHLY and CDR2 FYNNEI. V was trimmed by 8 bases and J by 3 bases, leaving 5 bases between them. The CDR3 totals 11 residues. CDR3 sequence: CASLNYNEQFF. In nucleotides, the CDR3 is TGTGCCAGCTTGAACTACAATGAGCAGTTCTTC. The full variable domain, in which reference TRBV2 and TRBJ2-1 provide the parts outside the CDR3, is EPEVTQTPSHQVTQMGQEVILRCVPISNHLYFYWYRQILGQKVEFLVSFYNNEISEKSEIFDDQFSVERPDGSNFTLKIRSTKLEDSAMYFCASLNYNEQFFGPGTRLTVL.

This clonotype was seen only once. The chain recombines TRBV10-3 with TRBJ2-7, with TRBD1 identical over 8 bases. CDR1 and CDR2 (germline): ENHRY, SYGVKD. The J segment lost 2 bases and the V segment lost 5 bases, leaving 5 bases of the junction unmatched. This CDR3 has 14 amino acids. DNA of the CDR3: TGTGCCATCAGTAAGGGACAGGACGCCTACGAGCAGTACTTC. Its protein is CAISKGQDAYEQYF.

V is TRBV20-1 and J is TRBJ1-1; tentative D call: TRBD1 (6 bases). The CDR3 has 12 amino acids. Germline V CDR1 and CDR2: DFQATT, SNEGSKA (reference sequence). Trimming shortened V by 6 bases and J by 6 bases, and 14 bases separated the two germline ends. Written as DNA, the CDR3 is TGCAGTGCGAGTCACCAGGGGCCTGAAGCTTTCTTT. Amino acids: CSASHQGPEAFF.

This clonotype showed up just a few times. The rearrangement joins TRBV6-2 or TRBV6-3 to TRBJ1-2, with 8 bases identical to TRBD1. Germline-derived CDR1 and CDR2 are MNHEY and SVGEGT. Trimming cost V 0 bases and J 6 bases; bases outside gene matches: 6. This CDR3 contains 15 residues. DNA of the CDR3: TGTGCCAGCAGTTACTCGACAGGGGCGGGGAATGGCTACACCTTC. This translates into CASSYSTGAGNGYTF.